This T cell receptor (beta chain) is from a study of T cell responses to AZD1222 COVID-19 vaccine. This clone was counted between two and nine times. TCRdb keeps only in-frame clones here, not all; method: immunoSEQ multiplex PCR. The sample shows 130,000 to 150,000 clones, over 75% of them seen only once. Trimming pared 10 bases from V and 0 bases from J, leaving 19 bases between. The germline V gene has CDR1 ENHRY and CDR2 SYGVKD. The CDR3 consists of 16 residues. The chain joins TRBV10-3 to TRBJ1-3, with a tentative D call TRBD1 (5 bases). This clonotype originated in an adult who received the MenACWY meningococcal vaccine as a control. The sample was peripheral blood, taken 28 days after the second dose of the MenACWY control vaccine. CDR3 nucleotides: TGTGCCACCGAAGGTCCGGGACGGCCCTCTGGAAACACCATATATTTT. This sequence encodes CATEGPGRPSGNTIYF.